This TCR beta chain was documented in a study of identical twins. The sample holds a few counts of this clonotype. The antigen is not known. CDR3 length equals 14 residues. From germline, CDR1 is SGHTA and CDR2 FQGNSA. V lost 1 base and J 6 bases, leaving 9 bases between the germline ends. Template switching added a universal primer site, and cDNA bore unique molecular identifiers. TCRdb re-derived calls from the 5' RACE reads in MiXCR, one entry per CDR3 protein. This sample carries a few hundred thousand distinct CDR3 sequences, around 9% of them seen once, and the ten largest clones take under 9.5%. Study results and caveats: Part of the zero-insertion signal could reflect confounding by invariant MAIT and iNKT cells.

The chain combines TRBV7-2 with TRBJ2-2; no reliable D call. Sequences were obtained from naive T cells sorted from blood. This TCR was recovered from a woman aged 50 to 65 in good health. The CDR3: CASSLVGLPGELFF. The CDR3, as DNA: TGTGCCAGCAGCTTAGTGGGCCTCCCCGGGGAGCTGTTTTTT.